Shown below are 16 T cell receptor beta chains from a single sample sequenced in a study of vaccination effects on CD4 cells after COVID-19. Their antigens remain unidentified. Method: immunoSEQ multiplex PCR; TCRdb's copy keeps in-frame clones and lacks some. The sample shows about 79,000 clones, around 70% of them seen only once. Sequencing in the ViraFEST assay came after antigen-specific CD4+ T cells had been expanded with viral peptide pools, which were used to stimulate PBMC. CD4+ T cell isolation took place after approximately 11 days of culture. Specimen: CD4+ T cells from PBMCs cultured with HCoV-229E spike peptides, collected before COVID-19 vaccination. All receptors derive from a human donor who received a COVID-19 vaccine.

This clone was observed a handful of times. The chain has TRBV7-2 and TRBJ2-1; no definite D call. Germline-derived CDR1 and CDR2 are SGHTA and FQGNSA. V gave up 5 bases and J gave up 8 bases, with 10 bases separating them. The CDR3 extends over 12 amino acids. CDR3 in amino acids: CASSHGRHEQFF. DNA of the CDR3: TGTGCCAGCAGCCACGGACGGCATGAGCAGTTCTTC.

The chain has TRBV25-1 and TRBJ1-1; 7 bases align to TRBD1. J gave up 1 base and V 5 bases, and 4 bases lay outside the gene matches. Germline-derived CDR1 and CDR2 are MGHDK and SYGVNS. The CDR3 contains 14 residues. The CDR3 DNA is TGTGCCAGCAGTTCACGGACAGGGAACACTGAAGCTTTCTTT. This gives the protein CASSSRTGNTEAFF.

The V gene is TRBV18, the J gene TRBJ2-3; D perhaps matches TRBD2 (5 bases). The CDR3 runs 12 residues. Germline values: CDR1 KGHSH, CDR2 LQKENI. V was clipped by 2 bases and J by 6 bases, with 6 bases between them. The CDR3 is CASSPTGDTQYF. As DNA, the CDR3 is TGTGCCAGCTCACCAACGGGGGATACGCAGTATTTT.

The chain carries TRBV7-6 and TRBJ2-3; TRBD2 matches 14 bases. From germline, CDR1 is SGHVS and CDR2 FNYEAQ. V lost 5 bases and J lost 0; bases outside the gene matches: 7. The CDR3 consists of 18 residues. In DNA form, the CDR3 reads TGTGCCAGCAGCGCGACTAGCGGGGGGGCGTTAAGCACAGATACGCAGTATTTT. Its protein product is CASSATSGGALSTDTQYF.

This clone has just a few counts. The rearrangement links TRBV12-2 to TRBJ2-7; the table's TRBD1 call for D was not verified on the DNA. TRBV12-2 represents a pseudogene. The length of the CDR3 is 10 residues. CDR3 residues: CASRSYEQYV. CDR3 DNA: TGTGCAAGTCGCTCATACGAGCAGTACGTC.

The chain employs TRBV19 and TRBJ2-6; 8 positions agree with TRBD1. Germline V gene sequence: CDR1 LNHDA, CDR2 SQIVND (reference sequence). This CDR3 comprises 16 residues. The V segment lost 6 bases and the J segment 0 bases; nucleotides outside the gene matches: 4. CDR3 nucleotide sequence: TGTGCCAGTAGAGACAGGGGCCACTCTGGGGCCAACGTCCTGACTTTC. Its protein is CASRDRGHSGANVLTF.

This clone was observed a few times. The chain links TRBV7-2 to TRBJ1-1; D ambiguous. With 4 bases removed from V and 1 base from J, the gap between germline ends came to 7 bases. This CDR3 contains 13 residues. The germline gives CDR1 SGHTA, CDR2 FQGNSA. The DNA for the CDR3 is TGTGCCAGCAGCTCCGAGGCGAACACTGAAGCTTTCTTT. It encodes CASSSEANTEAFF. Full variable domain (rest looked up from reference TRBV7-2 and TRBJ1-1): GAGVSQSPSNKVTEKGKDVELRCDPISGHTALYWYRQSLGQGLEFLIYFQGNSAPDKSGLPSDRFSAERTGGSVSTLTIQRTQQEDSAVYLCASSSEANTEAFFGQGTRLTVV.

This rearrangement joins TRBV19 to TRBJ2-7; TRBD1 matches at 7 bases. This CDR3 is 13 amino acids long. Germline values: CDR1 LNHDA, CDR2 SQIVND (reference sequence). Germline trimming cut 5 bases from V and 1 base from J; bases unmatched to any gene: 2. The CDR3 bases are TGTGCCAGTAGTCCCAGGGGGTCCTACGAGCAGTACGTC. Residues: CASSPRGSYEQYV.

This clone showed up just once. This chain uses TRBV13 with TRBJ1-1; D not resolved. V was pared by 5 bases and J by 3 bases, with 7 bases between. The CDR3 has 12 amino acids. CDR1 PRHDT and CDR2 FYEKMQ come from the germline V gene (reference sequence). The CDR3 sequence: CASSPQYTEAFF. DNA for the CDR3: TGTGCCAGCAGCCCCCAGTACACTGAAGCTTTCTTT.

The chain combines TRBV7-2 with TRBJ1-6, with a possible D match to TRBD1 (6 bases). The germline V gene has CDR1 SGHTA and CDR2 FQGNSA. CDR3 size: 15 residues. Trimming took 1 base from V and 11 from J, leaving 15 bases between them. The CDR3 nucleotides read TGTGCCAGCAGCTTAGAACAAGGACAGCCCCCACCCCTCCACTTT. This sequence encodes CASSLEQGQPPPLHF.

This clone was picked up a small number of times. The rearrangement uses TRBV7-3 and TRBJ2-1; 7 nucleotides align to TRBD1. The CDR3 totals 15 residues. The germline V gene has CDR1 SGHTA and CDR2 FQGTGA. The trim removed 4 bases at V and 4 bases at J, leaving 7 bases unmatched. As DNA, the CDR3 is TGTGCCAGCAGCTACGGGACAGCCAATTACAATGAGCAGTTCTTC. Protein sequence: CASSYGTANYNEQFF. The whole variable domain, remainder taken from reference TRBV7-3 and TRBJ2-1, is GAGVSQTPSNKVTEKGKYVELRCDPISGHTALYWYRQSLGQGPEFLIYFQGTGAADDSGLPNDRFFAVRPEGSVSTLKIQRTERGDSAVYLCASSYGTANYNEQFFGPGTRLTVL.

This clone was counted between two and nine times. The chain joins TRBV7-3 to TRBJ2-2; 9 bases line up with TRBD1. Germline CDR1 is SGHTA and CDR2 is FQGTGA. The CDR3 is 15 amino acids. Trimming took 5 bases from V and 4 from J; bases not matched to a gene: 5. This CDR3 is CASSPTGQGTGELFF. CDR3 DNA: TGTGCCAGCAGCCCCACGGGACAGGGCACCGGGGAGCTGTTTTTT.

CDR3 nucleotide sequence: TGTGCCAGCTCACCCCGGGACAGGGTGAATTCACCCCTCCACTTT. Encoded protein: CASSPRDRVNSPLHF. V is TRBV18 and J is TRBJ1-6, with 9 bases identical to TRBD1. This CDR3 has 15 amino acids. The V gene end was trimmed by 3 bases and the J gene end by 7 bases; junction bases not matched to a gene: 4. Germline CDR1 reads KGHSH; CDR2 reads LQKENI. The whole variable domain, remainder taken from reference TRBV18 and TRBJ1-6, is NAGVMQNPRHLVRRRGQEARLRCSPMKGHSHVYWYRQLPEEGLKFMVYLQKENIIDESGMPKERFSAEFPKEGPSILRIQQVVRGDSAAYFCASSPRDRVNSPLHFGNGTRLTVT.

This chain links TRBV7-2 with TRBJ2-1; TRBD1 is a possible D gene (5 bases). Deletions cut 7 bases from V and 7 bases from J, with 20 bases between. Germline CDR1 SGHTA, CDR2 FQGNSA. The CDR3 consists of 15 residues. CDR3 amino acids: CASNKQVEGRNEQFF. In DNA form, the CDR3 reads TGTGCCAGCAACAAACAGGTGGAAGGTAGGAATGAGCAGTTCTTC. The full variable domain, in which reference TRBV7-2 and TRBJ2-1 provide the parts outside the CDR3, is GAGVSQSPSNKVTEKGKDVELRCDPISGHTALYWYRQSLGQGLEFLIYFQGNSAPDKSGLPSDRFSAERTGGSVSTLTIQRTQQEDSAVYLCASNKQVEGRNEQFFGPGTRLTVL.

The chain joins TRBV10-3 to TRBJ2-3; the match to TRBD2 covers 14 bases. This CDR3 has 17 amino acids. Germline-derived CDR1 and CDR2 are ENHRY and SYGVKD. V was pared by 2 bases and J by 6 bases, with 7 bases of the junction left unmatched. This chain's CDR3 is CAISEGGLAGARDTQYF. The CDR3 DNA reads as TGTGCCATCAGTGAGGGGGGACTAGCGGGGGCGAGGGATACGCAGTATTTT.

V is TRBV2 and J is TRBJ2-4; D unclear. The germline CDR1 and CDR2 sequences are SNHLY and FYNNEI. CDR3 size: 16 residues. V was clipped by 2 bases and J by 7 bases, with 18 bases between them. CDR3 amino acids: CASSEFFGSSRNIQYF. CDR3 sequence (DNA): TGTGCCAGCAGTGAATTCTTCGGATCGAGCCGGAACATTCAGTACTTC.